One and the same sample provided the 9 T cell receptor beta chains below, sequenced in a study of early T cells in non-severe SARS-CoV-2 infection. Using its own MiXCR run on the 5' RACE reads, TCRdb lists one record per CDR3 protein. The sample yields 45,000 to 55,000 distinct CDR3 sequences, about 6.2% seen once. The sequencing input was whole blood. The receptors were sampled from an adult who was a healthcare worker with PCR-confirmed SARS-CoV-2 infection or an uninfected control (not recorded which).

In this sample, this clonotype turned up many times. The V call is TRBV6-5, the J call TRBJ2-6, with D uncertain. Trimming cost V 5 bases and J 2 bases, with 13 bases left between them. Germline lookup yields CDR1 MNHEY and CDR2 SVGAGI. The CDR3 is 16 amino acids. This chain's CDR3 is CASSPGLRTGANVLTF. The DNA for the CDR3 is TGTGCCAGCAGTCCCGGTTTGAGAACTGGGGCCAACGTCCTGACTTTC.

This chain connects TRBV6-2 or TRBV6-3 to TRBJ2-2; TRBD1 matches at 10 bases. The germline gives CDR1 MNHEY, CDR2 SVGEGT. The length of the CDR3 is 14 residues. The V and J ends lost 6 bases and 3 bases, in that order; junction bases with no gene match: 1. In nucleotides, the CDR3 is TGTGCCAGCAGGGACAGGGGGGACACCGGGGAGCTGTTTTTT. Translating gives CASRDRGDTGELFF.

The rearrangement links TRBV6-5 to TRBJ2-1, with TRBD2 matching 7 bases. CDR1 is MNHEY, CDR2 SVGAGI, per germline. With 2 bases clipped from V and 0 bases from J, the junction kept 4 bases outside the gene matches. This CDR3 comprises 16 residues. In DNA form, the CDR3 reads TGTGCCAGCAGTTACCCCACGGGGGGCTCCTACAATGAGCAGTTCTTC. This codes for CASSYPTGGSYNEQFF.

This clonotype was seen many times. The V and J genes are TRBV6-2 or TRBV6-3 and TRBJ2-1, with 13 bases that match TRBD2. The V gene end was trimmed by 6 bases and the J gene end by 13 bases; junction bases not matched to a gene: 6. The CDR3 loop spans 13 amino acids. CDR1 and CDR2 (germline): MNHEY, SVGEGT. CDR3 in amino acids: CASRLAGGPYQFF. The CDR3 DNA follows: TGTGCCAGCAGACTAGCGGGGGGGCCGTATCAGTTCTTC.

V usage is TRBV19 and J usage is TRBJ1-5; no definite D call. The V end lost 1 base, the J end lost 10 bases, and 5 bases lay between the germline ends. The CDR3 sequence is 11 residues long. Germline values: CDR1 LNHDA, CDR2 SQIVND (reference sequence). The CDR3 here is CASSIGVPQHF. The CDR3 DNA reads as TGTGCCAGTAGTATAGGTGTACCCCAGCATTTT.

This chain uses TRBV20-1 with TRBJ2-5, with D unresolved. From germline, CDR1 is DFQATT and CDR2 SNEGSKA (reference sequence). V was shortened by 0 bases and J by 4 bases, with 12 bases between the two germline ends. CDR3 length: 14 residues. Written as DNA, the CDR3 is TGCAGTGCTAGAGATCATAGTGCCGGAGAGACCCAGTACTTC. Protein product: CSARDHSAGETQYF.

The table lists this clonotype with a few counts. The chain couples TRBV11-2 to TRBJ1-6; possible D gene TRBD1, 5 bases. The V gene's germline CDR1 is SGHAT and CDR2 FQNNGV. This CDR3 comprises 17 residues. V lost 5 bases and J lost 10, with 24 bases in between. The DNA of the CDR3 is TGTGCCAGCAGCAACGACCCGCAGGGACGGGGGGGATCACCCCTCCACTTT. Protein: CASSNDPQGRGGSPLHF.

This clonotype was counted many times. The gene calls are TRBV5-6 and TRBJ1-1; 10 bases agree with TRBD1. The V and J ends lost 3 bases and 0 bases, in that order; junction bases with no gene match: 5. This CDR3 has 16 residues. The germline V gene has CDR1 SGHDT and CDR2 YYEEEE. CDR3 loop: CASSYRDRGLNTEAFF. In DNA, the CDR3 is TGTGCCAGCAGCTATCGGGACAGGGGCTTGAACACTGAAGCTTTCTTT.

Ten or more counts support this clonotype. The J gene is TRBJ2-7, the V gene TRBV7-2, with TRBD2 identical over 7 bases. The CDR3 runs to 15 residues. Germline V gene lookup returns CDR1 SGHTA and CDR2 FQGNSA. The ends lost 1 base at V and 5 bases at J; junction bases unmatched: 8. The CDR3: CASSLVGRGIDEQYF. In DNA form, the CDR3 reads TGTGCCAGCAGCTTAGTGGGGCGGGGGATCGACGAGCAGTACTTC.